This T cell receptor beta chain was captured by sequencing in a study of metastatic and nonmetastatic thyroid tumors. In the study's own analysis: A classifier of distant metastasis in papillary thyroid cancer was built from CDR3 differences (across clinicopathological groups). TCRdb reanalyzed the PCR reads via MiXCR. TCRdb, not the authors, supplied the V and J calls. This table holds 13,000 or so clones, approximately 30% found once. Points from the study as a whole: The study reportedly found significantly higher TCR beta diversity in malignant thyroid tumors than benign nodules, in blood and tumor.

Treatment of any kind had been given to no patient before thyroid surgery. V gave up 4 bases and J gave up 2 bases, with 16 bases separating them. The CDR3 is made up of 15 amino acids. Germline CDR1 SGDLS, CDR2 YYNGEE. This clone is labeled as medium-sized. What it binds is unknown. The V call is TRBV9, the J call TRBJ2-7, with no clear D. Sequenced material: tumor tissue. The TCR sequence derives from a male donor with papillary thyroid cancer or a benign thyroid nodule (not recorded which). Some clones in this sample may be carry-over from other donors' samples. CDR3: CASSLTTNPTYEQYF. The CDR3 coding sequence is TGTGCCAGCAGCCTTACTACCAACCCAACCTACGAGCAGTACTTC.